These 2 T cell receptor beta chains originate from one sample sequenced in a study of cytomegalovirus exposure and HLA in healthy donors. The PCR was carried out with 60 Vbeta primers and 13 Jbeta primers. Assay: immunoSEQ multiplex PCR; the TCRdb copy retains only in-frame clones and omits some. The table lists some 110,000 clones. The sample was PBMCs. The receptors shown here come from a man in his forties in good health and CMV-seronegative.

This sequence joins TRBV7-2 and TRBJ1-3, with a tentative D call TRBD1 (6 bases). Germline CDR1 reads SGHTA; CDR2 reads FQGNSA. Between the trimmed V and J ends, which lost 1 base and 2 bases, there was a span of 15 bases. The CDR3 runs to 17 residues. CDR3: CASSLVPGQLTGNTIYF. CDR3 bases: TGTGCCAGCAGCTTAGTTCCGGGACAATTAACTGGAAACACCATATATTTT.

The chain uses TRBV28 and TRBJ1-2; tentative D call: TRBD1 (5 bases). The germline CDR1 and CDR2 sequences are MDHEN and SYDVKM. V was clipped by 2 bases and J by 10 bases, with 14 bases between them. This CDR3 contains 13 residues. This chain's CDR3 is CASSLGGVNVYTF. The CDR3 coding sequence is TGTGCCAGCAGTTTAGGAGGGGTGAATGTCTACACCTTC.